Presented here are 28 T cell receptor beta chains from one specimen sequenced in a study of blood T cells in healthy people across ages. A second PCR of roughly 7 to 11 cycles used a sample-barcoded 5' primer and a J-beta primer mix. TCRdb fed the 5' RACE reads into MiXCR, producing one record per CDR3 protein. The sample has 700,000 to 850,000 distinct CDR3 sequences, around 36% seen once. The specimen sequenced was blood. The source is a man aged 18 to 30 in good health.

This clonotype has just a few counts. The V and J genes are TRBV7-8 and TRBJ1-1; D might be TRBD1 (6 bases). The germline V and J ends were trimmed by 0 bases and 2 bases, with 10 bases remaining between them. This CDR3 has 15 amino acids. Germline V gives CDR1 SGHVS, CDR2 FQNEAQ. The DNA for the CDR3 is TGTGCCAGCAGCTTAGCGGGGGGCACAAACACTGAAGCTTTCTTT. Translation: CASSLAGGTNTEAFF.

In the case of this clonotype: The junction departs from the called germline gene at one end, perhaps through a read error. CDR3 in DNA: TGTGCCAGCAGGGGGACCATGAATTCACCCCCCCACTTT. It specifies CASRGTMNSPPHF. The chain uses TRBV12-3 or TRBV12-4 and TRBJ1-6, with TRBD1 as a possible D gene (5 bases). The CDR3 has 13 residues.

As to this clonotype: A much larger clone sits a single nucleotide away, making a read error possible. The chain couples TRBV7-2 to TRBJ2-7; 10 bases are a match to TRBD2. Germline V lookup: CDR1 SGHTA, CDR2 FQGNSA. J was trimmed by 7 bases and V by 4 bases; bases with no gene match: 10. This CDR3 contains 15 residues. This chain's CDR3 is CASSSITGTSDEQYF. CDR3 DNA: TGTGCCAGCAGCTCGATAACCGGGACTAGCGATGAGCAGTACTTC.

In its sample, this clonotype was seen many times. The gene calls are TRBV14 and TRBJ2-7; no definite D call. The V gene lost 2 bases and the J gene lost 4 bases, with 6 bases spanning the gap. Per germline, CDR1 SGHDN and CDR2 FVKESK. This CDR3 is 12 amino acids long. The CDR3 loop reads CASSQTWYEQYF. Written as DNA, the CDR3 is TGTGCCAGCAGCCAAACTTGGTACGAGCAGTACTTC. The full variable domain, with the rest looked up from reference TRBV14 and TRBJ2-7, is EAGVTQFPSHSVIEKGQTVTLRCDPISGHDNLYWYRRVMGKEIKFLLHFVKESKQDESGMPNNRFLAERTGGTYSTLKVQPAELEDSGVYFCASSQTWYEQYFGPGTRLTVT.

This chain uses TRBV13 with TRBJ2-4; 7 nucleotides align to TRBD2. The DNA end is more similar to TRBJ2-7, so the J call may be wrong. Germline CDR1 PRHDT, CDR2 FYEKMQ (reference sequence). CDR3 length equals 15 residues. The CDR3 DNA reads as TGTGCCAGCAGGGAGGGACGAGCGGGGACCTACGAGCAGTACTTC. Translation: CASREGRAGTYEQYF.

This clonotype was seen a handful of times. The genes are TRBV10-3 and TRBJ1-5; D is perhaps TRBD1 (5 bases). The CDR3 runs 14 residues. Trimming pared 6 bases from V and 0 bases from J, leaving 9 bases between. Germline-derived CDR1 and CDR2 are ENHRY and SYGVKD. The CDR3 DNA sequence: TGTGCCATCAGGGGGACGGATAGCAATCAGCCCCAGCATTTT. Protein product: CAIRGTDSNQPQHF.

This clonotype was seen at least ten times. The chain links TRBV12-3 or TRBV12-4 to TRBJ2-1, with 8 bases identical to TRBD1. V lost 6 bases to trimming and J lost 3 bases; unmatched junction nucleotides: 7. This CDR3 spans 15 amino acids. The CDR3 DNA sequence: TGTGCCAGCAGGATGACAGGGGCTAACTACAATGAGCAGTTCTTC. This codes for CASRMTGANYNEQFF.

This clonotype was seen a few times. The genes are TRBV9 and TRBJ1-2, with 9 bases that match TRBD1. Germline CDR1 SGDLS, CDR2 YYNGEE. The ends lost 4 bases at V and 4 bases at J; junction bases unmatched: 8. CDR3 length: 15 residues. Here the CDR3 DNA reads TGTGCCAGCAGCCCCGCCGGGACAGGGATCTATGGCTACACCTTC. This gives the protein CASSPAGTGIYGYTF.

This clonotype was detected a few times. The J gene is TRBJ2-7, the V gene TRBV20-1, with D tentatively TRBD1 or TRBD2 (5 bases each). The CDR3 spans 13 residues. Per germline, CDR1 DFQATT and CDR2 SNEGSKA (reference sequence). Trimming removed 4 bases at V and 7 bases at J, with 17 bases between. The CDR3 DNA follows: TGCAGTGCTAAGATTCTGGGGACGGAAGAGCAGTACTTC. Translation: CSAKILGTEEQYF.

Details on this clonotype: This may be a read error: a much more frequent sequence differs by one nucleotide. The chain couples TRBV20-1 to TRBJ2-1; D is possibly TRBD1 or TRBD2 (5 bases each). Judging by the DNA end, TRBJ2-7 fits better; the J call may be wrong. This CDR3 has 11 residues. Germline CDR1 DFQATT, CDR2 SNEGSKA (reference sequence). The CDR3 loop is CSASGANEQYF. The CDR3 nucleotides read TGCAGTGCTAGCGGGGCAAATGAGCAGTACTTC.

This clonotype was counted many times. The CDR3 DNA sequence: TGTGCCAGCAGCAGGCAGGGTCGGGGCTACACCTTC. Its protein product is CASSRQGRGYTF. The V and J genes are TRBV12-3 or TRBV12-4 and TRBJ1-2; a possible D gene is TRBD1 (5 bases). The CDR3 contains 12 residues. The ends were cut back, 6 bases at V and 8 bases at J, with 13 bases in the middle.

This clonotype has a handful of counts. This chain uses TRBV20-1 with TRBJ2-5; 8 bases align to TRBD2. The V gene end was trimmed by 3 bases and the J gene end by 3 bases; junction bases not matched to a gene: 6. Germline V lookup: CDR1 DFQATT, CDR2 SNEGSKA (reference sequence). There are 14 residues in the CDR3. CDR3 in amino acids: CSARSLAGKETQYF. The CDR3 nucleotides are TGCAGTGCTAGGTCTCTAGCGGGCAAAGAGACCCAGTACTTC.

Only a few counts were recorded for this clonotype. The chain has TRBV12-3 or TRBV12-4 and TRBJ2-4; D is tentatively TRBD1 or TRBD2 (5 bases each). The CDR3 is made up of 18 amino acids. V was clipped by 3 bases and J by 0 bases, with 18 bases between them. CDR3 coding DNA: TGTGCCAGCAGTTTGCAGGGATCCACCGGGGTAGCCAAAAACATTCAGTACTTC. Its translation: CASSLQGSTGVAKNIQYF.

The sample holds a few counts of this clonotype. CDR3 DNA sequence: TGTGCCAGCAGCCCCCCCGGCATCGCTTCCCACAATGAGCAGTTCTTC. It translates to CASSPPGIASHNEQFF. V gene TRBV14 combines with J gene TRBJ2-1; D ambiguous. Looked up from germline, CDR1 is SGHDN and CDR2 is FVKESK. The length of the CDR3 is 16 residues. Deletions cut 4 bases from V and 5 bases from J, with 18 bases between.

The chain carries TRBV7-9 and TRBJ1-2; D is perhaps TRBD1 (5 bases). Germline V CDR1 and CDR2: SEHNR, FQNEAQ (reference sequence). This CDR3 has 13 residues. Trimming shortened V by 5 bases and J by 7 bases, and 14 bases separated the two germline ends. CDR3 protein: CASSPQDSGGYTF. In nucleotides, the CDR3 is TGTGCCAGCAGCCCACAGGATTCGGGTGGCTACACCTTC.

As for this clonotype: At one boundary the junction diverges from the germline segment, which might be a read error. The rearrangement links TRBV20-1 to TRBJ1-1, with a tentative D call TRBD1 (5 bases). The CDR3 covers 14 residues. In germline, CDR1 is DFQATT, CDR2 SNEGSKA (reference sequence). The CDR3, as DNA: TGCAGTGCTACCGGTGGACACCCGAACACTGAAGCTTTCTTC. It yields the protein CSATGGHPNTEAFF.

The chain is built from TRBV24-1 and TRBJ1-4; 9 bases match TRBD1. Germline lookup yields CDR1 KGHDR and CDR2 SFDVKD. The V segment lost 4 bases and the J segment 0 bases; nucleotides outside the gene matches: 8. The CDR3 consists of 18 residues. The CDR3 spells CATSEGQGPVATNEKLFF. CDR3 coding DNA: TGTGCCACCAGTGAAGGACAGGGGCCCGTTGCAACTAATGAAAAACTGTTTTTT.

This rearrangement joins TRBV11-2 to TRBJ1-2; weak D call: TRBD1 (6 bases). Germline lookup yields CDR1 SGHAT and CDR2 FQNNGV. The CDR3 covers 15 residues. The V gene lost 4 bases and the J gene lost 1 base, with 13 bases spanning the gap. CDR3 region: CASSSVKQGNYGYTF. In DNA, the CDR3 is TGTGCCAGCAGCTCGGTGAAACAGGGTAACTATGGCTACACCTTC.

The rearrangement joins TRBV6-6 to TRBJ2-5; D is unresolved. Germline values: CDR1 MNHNY, CDR2 SVGAGI (reference sequence). The germline V and J ends were trimmed by 2 bases and 11 bases, with 6 bases remaining between them. The CDR3 totals 10 residues. The CDR3 coding sequence is TGTGCCAGCAGTTACGATGAGCAGTACTTC. This codes for CASSYDEQYF.

This clonotype is a singleton in its sample. One end of the junction does not line up with germline, which may come from a read error. The chain carries TRBV7-2 and TRBJ2-3, with no clear D. The CDR3 is 16 amino acids. Germline V gene sequence: CDR1 SGHTA, CDR2 FQGNSA. The CDR3 spells CAGSSQDTPLTDAQYF. CDR3 sequence (DNA): TGTGCCGGCAGCTCACAAGATACTCCGCTCACAGATGCGCAGTATTTT.

The V call is TRBV15, the J call TRBJ1-4; D gene ambiguous. The V and J ends lost 3 bases and 0 bases respectively, with 8 bases between them. Germline CDR1 reads LNHNV; CDR2 reads YYDKDF (reference sequence). The CDR3 consists of 15 residues. CDR3 bases: TGTGCCACCAGCAGCGGTATTGCAACTAATGAAAAACTGTTTTTT. Its protein product is CATSSGIATNEKLFF. Supplemented by reference TRBV15 and TRBJ1-4, the full variable domain reads DAMVIQNPRYQVTQFGKPVTLSCSQTLNHNVMYWYQQKSSQAPKLLFHYYDKDFNNEADTPDNFQSRRPNTSFCFLDIRSPGLGDTAMYLCATSSGIATNEKLFFGSGTQLSVL.

With respect to this clonotype: An end of the junction does not agree with germline; a read error may underlie this. This chain links TRBV9 with TRBJ2-5; D not certain. Germline V gene lookup returns CDR1 SGDLS and CDR2 YYNGEE. This CDR3 has 13 residues. CDR3 nucleotide sequence: TGTGCCAGCGGCGTAGCCAGCCAAGAGACCCAGTACTTC. Protein sequence: CASGVASQETQYF.

The V and J genes are TRBV15 and TRBJ2-7; weak D call: TRBD2 (6 bases). The CDR3 totals 13 residues. In germline, CDR1 is LNHNV, CDR2 YYDKDF (reference sequence). V was pared by 8 bases and J by 7 bases, with 18 bases between. The CDR3 coding sequence is TGTGCCACCCGGGCCCCCGGGGGAGATGAGCAGTACTTC. Residues: CATRAPGGDEQYF.

The table lists this clonotype with many counts. The gene calls are TRBV21-1 and TRBJ2-7; the table names TRBD2, a call not compared with the DNA. TRBV21-1 is an annotated pseudogene. The CDR3 spans 14 residues. The CDR3 nucleotides are TGTGCCAGCAGCAAAGAACTAGGTCACTACGAGCAGTACTTC. Translation gives CASSKELGHYEQYF.

There are a few counts of this clonotype. The rearrangement links TRBV9 to TRBJ2-5; D tentatively fits TRBD1 or TRBD2 (5 bases each). The V gene lost 3 bases and the J gene lost 2 bases, with 14 bases spanning the gap. Germline values: CDR1 SGDLS, CDR2 YYNGEE. This CDR3 is built from 15 residues. Here the CDR3 DNA reads TGTGCCAGCAGCGCGGGACCCACAATACAAGAGACCCAGTACTTC. Translating gives CASSAGPTIQETQYF.

The chain recombines TRBV9 with TRBJ1-2, with 7 positions matching TRBD1. Trimming cost V 1 base and J 4 bases; bases outside gene matches: 7. CDR1 and CDR2 from the germline V gene are SGDLS and YYNGEE. The CDR3 consists of 15 residues. DNA for the CDR3: TGTGCCAGCAGCGTAACCCAGGACAGGCTCTATGGCTACACCTTC. This translates into CASSVTQDRLYGYTF.

The V gene is TRBV5-6, the J gene TRBJ1-1; D not resolved. V lost 0 bases, J lost 5 bases, and 17 bases lay in between. Germline-derived CDR1 and CDR2 are SGHDT and YYEEEE. This CDR3 comprises 16 residues. CDR3 protein: CASSLASGLTGTEAFF. The CDR3 DNA reads TGTGCCAGCAGCTTGGCATCCGGGCTCACCGGGACTGAAGCTTTCTTT.

The J gene is TRBJ2-3, the V gene TRBV4-1, with 7 bases matching TRBD1. Germline V lookup: CDR1 MGHRA, CDR2 YSYEKL. This CDR3 comprises 16 residues. The trim removed 0 bases at V and 11 bases at J, leaving 14 bases unmatched. DNA for the CDR3: TGCGCCAGCAGCCAAGATACTTACAGGGGCTCCTATCGGCAGTATTTT. It encodes CASSQDTYRGSYRQYF.